The rows below give T cell receptor beta chains drawn from one sample of a study of T cells in Graves' hyperthyroidism and ophthalmopathy. TCRdb reprocessed the multiplex PCR reads with MiXCR, giving one entry per CDR3 protein. The data contain a few hundred thousand distinct CDR3 sequences, more than 45% of them singletons. The sample consisted of peripheral blood or thyroid tissue (not recorded which). These receptors all stem from a woman aged 18-35 years with Graves' hyperthyroidism. Both conserved end residues are part of each CDR3. Fields, in order: V gene, D gene, clone size, J gene, CDR3 protein, CDR3 DNA. The D gene is left open where the match is weak. The size field is filled for only some rows; it gives once, few, many or a size class.

>TRBV2|NA|NA|TRBJ1-3
CASSAEGRGNTIYF
TGTGCCAGCAGTGCTGAGGGACGTGGAAACACCATATATTTT
>TRBV7-9|NA|many|TRBJ1-1
CASSLEQRNTEAFF
TGCGCCAGCAGCTTGGAACAGAGGAACACTGAAGCTTTCTTT
>TRBV29-1|NA|many|TRBJ2-7
CSVVQGTYEQYF
TGCAGCGTTGTGCAGGGGACCTACGAGCAGTACTTC
>TRBV19|NA|few|TRBJ1-4
CASSMDSKTTNEKLFF
TGTGCCAGTAGTATGGACAGTAAGACAACTAATGAAAAACTGTTTTTT
>TRBV29-1|NA|NA|TRBJ2-5
CSVDSLEGNIQYFGAGTQYF
NA
>TRBV25-1|NA|many|TRBJ2-7
CASSGVYEQYF
TGTGCCAGCAGTGGGGTCTACGAGCAGTACTTC
>TRBV10-3|TRBD2|NA|TRBJ2-3
CAITPGLATTTQYF
TGTGCCATCACCCCAGGACTAGCTACAACTACGCAGTATTTT
>TRBV19|NA|NA|TRBJ1-4
CASTTLRQEKEKLFF
TGTGCCAGTACTACGTTACGGCAGGAAAAGGAAAAACTGTTTTTT
>TRBV10-2|NA|NA|TRBJ2-7
CASRQNTYEQYF
TGCGCCAGCAGACAAAATACCTACGAGCAGTACTTC
>TRBV7-8|TRBD1|once|TRBJ1-4
CANPVQGAHGEKLFF
TGTGCTAACCCAGTACAGGGGGCTCATGGTGAAAAACTGTTTTTT
>TRBV2|NA|few|TRBJ1-6
CASSAGDSPLHF
TGTGCCAGCAGCGCAGGGGATTCACCCCTCCACTTT
>TRBV7-2|TRBD1|NA|TRBJ2-7
CASSTRTGKRNEQYF
TGTGCCAGCAGCACCAGGACAGGGAAGAGGAACGAGCAGTACTTC
>TRBV15|TRBD1|many|TRBJ2-7
CATSIRDRVYEQYF
TGTGCCACCAGCATCAGAGACAGGGTCTACGAGCAGTACTTC
>TRBV7-9|NA|NA|TRBJ2-7
CASTPWRGDEQYF
TGTGCCAGCACCCCCTGGAGGGGGGACGAGCAGTACTTC
>TRBV5-1|NA|NA|TRBJ1-5
CASSLEEGAQPQHF
TGCGCCAGCAGCTTGGAAGAAGGGGCTCAGCCCCAGCATTTT
>TRBV19|NA|once|TRBJ2-7
CASGQNNEQYF
TGTGCCAGTGGACAGAACAATGAGCAGTACTTC
>TRBV7-9|TRBD1|many|TRBJ2-7
CASSPGTGEELF
TGTGCCAGCAGCCCTGGGACAGGGGAAGAGCTCTTC
>TRBV12-3/TRBV12-4|NA|NA|TRBJ1-1
CASSLEGWRGTEAFF
TGTGCCAGCAGTTTAGAGGGGTGGAGGGGCACTGAAGCTTTCTTT
>TRBV29-1|NA|NA|TRBJ2-7
CSVDRFWRVVGYEQYF
TGCAGCGTTGACCGCTTTTGGCGGGTAGTCGGTTACGAGCAGTACTTC
>TRBV5-1|NA|NA|TRBJ1-2
CASSLTPERNYGYTF
TGCGCCAGCAGCTTGACGCCCGAGCGCAACTATGGCTACACCTTC
>TRBV7-9|TRBD1|NA|TRBJ2-5
CASSPGTGANQYF
TGTGCCAGCAGCCCCGGGACAGGGGCGAACCAGTACTTC
>TRBV7-2|NA|NA|TRBJ2-7
CASSPDSGPDPYEQYF
TGTGCCAGCAGCCCCGATTCGGGTCCGGACCCCTACGAGCAGTACTTC
>TRBV7-3|NA|NA|TRBJ1-3
CASSYLGTGNTIYF
TGTGCCAGCAGCTACTTGGGAACTGGAAACACCATATATTTT
>TRBV10-3|NA|few|TRBJ1-2
CAISGATGHGYTF
TGTGCCATCAGTGGGGCGACAGGTCATGGCTACACCTTC
>TRBV10-3|NA|NA|TRBJ1-2
CAISSGVRGYTF
TGTGCCATCAGCTCAGGGGTTCGCGGCTACACCTTC
>TRBV20-1|NA|NA|TRBJ2-7
CSTRREYSYEQYF
TGCAGTACTAGGCGCGAGTACTCCTACGAGCAGTACTTC
>TRBV5-1|NA|few|TRBJ2-5
CASRSQETQYF
TGCGCCAGCAGAAGCCAAGAGACCCAGTACTTC
>TRBV10-3|TRBD1|NA|TRBJ1-1
CASSSTTGGPEAFF
TGTGCCAGCAGTTCCACGACAGGGGGACCTGAAGCTTTCTTT
>TRBV7-9|TRBD1|NA|TRBJ1-1
CASSGTSGGGTEAFF
TGTGCCAGCAGCGGCACCTCAGGGGGCGGCACTGAAGCTTTCTTT
>TRBV29-1|TRBD1|NA|TRBJ1-5
CSAGGTGGNQPQHF
TGCAGCGCTGGGGGTACAGGGGGAAATCAGCCCCAGCATTTT
>TRBV25-1|TRBD1|few|TRBJ1-2
CASSQWGQGAGGYTF
TGTGCCAGCAGCCAATGGGGACAGGGGGCCGGTGGCTACACCTTC
>TRBV7-2|TRBD1|many|TRBJ1-5
CASSLTGFQPQHF
TGTGCCAGCAGCCTGACAGGGTTTCAGCCCCAGCATTTT
>TRBV25-1|NA|NA|TRBJ1-1
CASIRRGYTEAFF
TGTGCCAGCATTAGAAGGGGGTACACTGAAGCTTTCTTT
>TRBV16|NA|NA|TRBJ2-7
CASSQPGLEQYF
TGTGCCAGCAGCCAGCCGGGCCTCGAGCAGTACTTC
>TRBV2|NA|NA|TRBJ2-4
CASSAKNIQYF
TGTGCCAGCAGTGCCAAAAACATTCAGTACTTC
>TRBV19|NA|few|TRBJ1-1
CASSPEQGNTEAFF
TGTGCCAGTAGTCCAGAACAGGGGAACACTGAAGCTTTCTTT
>TRBV7-3|TRBD1|NA|TRBJ1-1
CASSLGQETHTEAFF
TGTGCCAGCAGCTTAGGACAGGAGACACACACTGAAGCTTTCTTT
>TRBV19|TRBD1|NA|TRBJ1-6
CASSAWTGRDNSPLHF
TGTGCCAGTAGCGCTTGGACAGGGCGGGATAATTCACCCCTCCACTTT
>TRBV6-6|NA|NA|TRBJ1-4
CASSPGAANEKLFF
TGTGCCAGCAGTCCCGGGGCCGCCAATGAAAAACTGTTTTTT
>TRBV6-5|TRBD2|few|TRBJ2-7
CASSSGSGNYEQYF
TGTGCCAGCAGTTCGGGTAGCGGGAATTACGAGCAGTACTTC
>TRBV9|NA|many|TRBJ1-6
CASSVGGAGNSPLHF
TGTGCCAGCAGCGTAGGGGGGGCGGGTAATTCACCCCTCCACTTT
>TRBV7-3|TRBD1|NA|TRBJ1-1
CASSLDRLNRAFF
TGTGCCAGCAGCTTGGACAGGCTAAATAGAGCTTTCTTT
>TRBV19|NA|many|TRBJ2-5
CASSIDQRSHETQYF
TGTGCCAGTAGTATAGACCAACGTTCTCACGAGACCCAGTACTTC
>TRBV6-1|NA|NA|TRBJ1-5
CASSLGTRDQPQHF
TGTGCCAGCAGCCTCGGGACCCGGGATCAGCCCCAGCATTTT
>TRBV10-3|TRBD2|once|TRBJ2-1
CAISEGTSGRDNEQFF
TGTGCCATCAGTGAGGGGACTAGCGGGAGGGACAATGAGCAGTTCTTC
>TRBV19|NA|NA|TRBJ1-5
CASSMGGRSNQPQHF
TGTGCCAGCAGTATGGGGGGGAGAAGCAATCAGCCCCAGCATTTT
>TRBV24-1|TRBD2|few|TRBJ2-2
CATSDLQGLAGGAGELFF
TGTGCCACCAGTGATTTGCAAGGTCTAGCGGGAGGCGCCGGGGAGCTGTTTTTT
>TRBV7-6|NA|NA|TRBJ1-4
CASSPARGRAGEKLFF
TGTGCCAGCAGCCCCGCCCGGGGGAGGGCTGGTGAAAAACTGTTTTTT
>TRBV9|NA|NA|TRBJ1-2
CASSLRLTANYGYTF
TGTGCCAGCAGCCTCCGATTGACAGCTAACTATGGCTACACCTTC
>TRBV6-5|NA|NA|TRBJ2-2
CASSPSEGVGELFF
TGTGCCAGCAGCCCCTCCGAGGGAGTCGGGGAGCTGTTTTTT
>TRBV7-9|NA|NA|TRBJ2-7
CASSLVTGTYEQYF
TGTGCCAGCAGCTTGGTGACGGGAACCTACGAGCAGTACTTC
>TRBV29-1|NA|few|TRBJ2-2
CSGREGVLTGELFF
TGCAGCGGCCGAGAGGGAGTATTGACCGGGGAGCTGTTTTTT
>TRBV6-5|NA|NA|TRBJ1-5
CASSYPYAGQPQHF
TGTGCCAGCAGTTACCCATACGCGGGTCAGCCCCAGCATTTT
>TRBV2|NA|NA|TRBJ1-2
CALGGTDNYGYTF
TGTGCCCTTGGCGGGACGGACAACTATGGCTACACCTTC
>TRBV9|NA|NA|TRBJ2-7
CASSPFGYEQYF
TGTGCCAGCTCACCATTCGGATACGAGCAGTACTTC
>TRBV7-6|TRBD2|few|TRBJ2-7
CASSQELGTSVYEQYF
TGTGCCAGCAGCCAAGAACTAGGGACTAGCGTTTACGAGCAGTACTTC
>TRBV9|NA|many|TRBJ2-2
CASSHPGNLELFF
TGTGCCAGCAGTCACCCAGGGAATTTGGAGCTGTTTTTT
>TRBV6-1|NA|NA|TRBJ2-7
CARVRGRQWTYEQYF
TGTGCTAGGGTCAGGGGACGCCAGTGGACCTACGAGCAGTACTTC
>TRBV10-3|NA|NA|TRBJ1-2
CAISAGIYGYTF
TGTGCCATCAGCGCAGGGATCTATGGCTACACCTTC